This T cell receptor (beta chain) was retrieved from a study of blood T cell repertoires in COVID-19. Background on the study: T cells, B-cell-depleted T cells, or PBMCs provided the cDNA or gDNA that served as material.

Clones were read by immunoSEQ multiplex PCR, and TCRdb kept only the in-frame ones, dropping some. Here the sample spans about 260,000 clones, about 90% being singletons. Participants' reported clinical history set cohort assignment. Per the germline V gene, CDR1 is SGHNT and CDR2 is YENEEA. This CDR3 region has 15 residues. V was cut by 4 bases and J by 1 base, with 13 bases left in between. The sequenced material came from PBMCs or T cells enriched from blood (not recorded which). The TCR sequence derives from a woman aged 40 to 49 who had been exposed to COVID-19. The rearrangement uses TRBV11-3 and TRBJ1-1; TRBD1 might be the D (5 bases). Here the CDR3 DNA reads TGTGCCAGCAGCTCAGAGGGGAGTTCGAACACTGAAGCTTTCTTT. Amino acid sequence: CASSSEGSSNTEAFF.